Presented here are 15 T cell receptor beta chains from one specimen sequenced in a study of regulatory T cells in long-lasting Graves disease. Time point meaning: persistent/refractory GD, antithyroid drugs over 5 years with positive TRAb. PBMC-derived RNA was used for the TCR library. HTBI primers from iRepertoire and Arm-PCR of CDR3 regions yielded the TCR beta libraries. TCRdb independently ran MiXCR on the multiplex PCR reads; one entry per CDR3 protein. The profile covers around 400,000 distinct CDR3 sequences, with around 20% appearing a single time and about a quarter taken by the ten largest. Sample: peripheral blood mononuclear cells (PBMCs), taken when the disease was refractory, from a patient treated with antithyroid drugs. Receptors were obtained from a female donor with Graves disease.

In nucleotides, the CDR3 is TGCAGCGTTGAAGATCTGGGCGGTCAAGAGACCCAGTACTTC. Translation gives CSVEDLGGQETQYF. This chain joins TRBV29-1 and TRBJ2-5; D gene unclear. The germline V gene encodes CDR1 SQVTM and CDR2 ANQGSEA. The CDR3 totals 14 residues. V lost 0 bases, J lost 2 bases, and 10 bases lay in between.

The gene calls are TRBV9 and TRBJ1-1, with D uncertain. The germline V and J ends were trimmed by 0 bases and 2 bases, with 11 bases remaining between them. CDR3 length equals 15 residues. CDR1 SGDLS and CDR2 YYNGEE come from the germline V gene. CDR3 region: CASSVGIFINTEAFF. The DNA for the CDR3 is TGTGCCAGCAGCGTAGGGATTTTCATTAACACTGAAGCTTTCTTT.

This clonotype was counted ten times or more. The CDR3 loop is CASSERAGGTETQYF. The CDR3 region has the DNA TGTGCCAGCAGTGAACGAGCAGGGGGCACGGAGACCCAGTACTTC. V and J are TRBV2 and TRBJ2-5; 8 positions agree with TRBD1. Per germline, CDR1 SNHLY and CDR2 FYNNEI. V lost 2 bases to trimming and J lost 5 bases; unmatched junction nucleotides: 7. The CDR3 extends over 15 amino acids.

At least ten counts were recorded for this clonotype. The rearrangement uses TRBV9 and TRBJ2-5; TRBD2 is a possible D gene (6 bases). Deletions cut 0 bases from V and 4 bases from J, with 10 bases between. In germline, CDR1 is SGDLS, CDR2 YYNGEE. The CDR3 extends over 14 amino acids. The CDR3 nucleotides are TGTGCCAGCAGCGTAGAACCCGGGGGAGAGACCCAGTACTTC. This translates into CASSVEPGGETQYF.

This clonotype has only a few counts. CDR3 in amino acids: CASSSEWLNTEAFF. DNA for the CDR3: TGTGCCAGCAGCTCCGAGTGGTTGAACACTGAAGCTTTCTTT. The rearrangement uses TRBV7-2 and TRBJ1-1; no clear D. The CDR3 has 14 amino acids. Trimming left V 4 bases short and J 0 bases short, with 9 bases between. The germline V gene has CDR1 SGHTA and CDR2 FQGNSA.

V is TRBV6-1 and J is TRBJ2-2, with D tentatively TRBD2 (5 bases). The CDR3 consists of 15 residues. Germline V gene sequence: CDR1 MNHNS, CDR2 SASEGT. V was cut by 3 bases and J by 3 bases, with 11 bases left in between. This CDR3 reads CASSDRGLDTGELFF. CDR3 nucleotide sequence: TGTGCCAGCAGTGATCGAGGGCTGGACACCGGGGAGCTGTTTTTT.

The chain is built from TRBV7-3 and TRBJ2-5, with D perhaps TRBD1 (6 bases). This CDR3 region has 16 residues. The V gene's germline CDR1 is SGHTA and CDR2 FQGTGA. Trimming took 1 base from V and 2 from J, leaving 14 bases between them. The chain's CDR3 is CASSLNGGQLQETQYF. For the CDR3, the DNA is TGTGCCAGCAGCTTAAACGGCGGACAGTTACAAGAGACCCAGTACTTC.

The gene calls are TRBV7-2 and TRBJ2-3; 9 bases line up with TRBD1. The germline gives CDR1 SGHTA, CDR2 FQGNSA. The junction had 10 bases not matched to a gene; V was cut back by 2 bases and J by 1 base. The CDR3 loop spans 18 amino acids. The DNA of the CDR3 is TGTGCCAGCAGCTTACTATCCGGGACAGGGTTCCGCACAGATACGCAGTATTTT. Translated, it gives CASSLLSGTGFRTDTQYF.

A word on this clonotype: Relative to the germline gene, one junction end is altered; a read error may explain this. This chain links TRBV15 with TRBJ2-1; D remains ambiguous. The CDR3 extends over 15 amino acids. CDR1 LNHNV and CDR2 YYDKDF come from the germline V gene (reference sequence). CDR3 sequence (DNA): TGTGCCACCAGCAGCGGCGTACCCTCCTACGATGAGCAGTTCTTC. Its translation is CATSSGVPSYDEQFF.

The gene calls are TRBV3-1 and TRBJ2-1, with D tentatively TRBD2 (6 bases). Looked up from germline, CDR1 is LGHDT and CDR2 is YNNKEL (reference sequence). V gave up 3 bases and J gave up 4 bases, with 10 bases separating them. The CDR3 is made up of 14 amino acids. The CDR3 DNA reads TGTGCCAGCAGCCAGTTTAGCGGTTACAATGAGCAGTTCTTC. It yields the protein CASSQFSGYNEQFF.

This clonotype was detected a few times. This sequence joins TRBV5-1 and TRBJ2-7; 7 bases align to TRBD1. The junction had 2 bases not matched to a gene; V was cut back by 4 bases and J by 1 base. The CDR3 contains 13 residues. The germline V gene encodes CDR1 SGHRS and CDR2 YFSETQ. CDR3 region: CASSAQGSYEQYF. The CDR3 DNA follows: TGCGCCAGCAGCGCACAGGGGTCCTACGAGCAGTACTTC.

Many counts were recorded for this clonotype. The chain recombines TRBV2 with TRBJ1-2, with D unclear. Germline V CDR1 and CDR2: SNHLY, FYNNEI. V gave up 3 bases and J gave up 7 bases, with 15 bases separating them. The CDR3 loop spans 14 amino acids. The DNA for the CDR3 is TGTGCCAGCAGTGATGGCGATTCAGCGAGTGGCTACACCTTC. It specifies CASSDGDSASGYTF. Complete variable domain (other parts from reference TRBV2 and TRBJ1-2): EPEVTQTPSHQVTQMGQEVILRCVPISNHLYFYWYRQILGQKVEFLVSFYNNEISEKSEIFDDQFSVERPDGSNFTLKIRSTKLEDSAMYFCASSDGDSASGYTFGSGTRLTVV.

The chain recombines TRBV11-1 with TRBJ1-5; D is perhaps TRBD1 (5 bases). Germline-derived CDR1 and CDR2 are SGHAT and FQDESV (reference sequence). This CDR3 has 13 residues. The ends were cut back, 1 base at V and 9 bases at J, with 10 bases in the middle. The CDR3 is CASSLEGLGPQHF. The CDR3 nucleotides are TGTGCCAGCAGCTTAGAGGGGTTGGGGCCCCAGCATTTT.

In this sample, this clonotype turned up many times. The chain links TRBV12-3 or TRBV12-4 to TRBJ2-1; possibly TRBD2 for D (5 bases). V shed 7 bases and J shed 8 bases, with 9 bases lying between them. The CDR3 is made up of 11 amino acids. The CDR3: CASTERDEQFF. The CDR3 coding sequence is TGTGCCAGCACCGAGAGGGATGAGCAGTTCTTC.

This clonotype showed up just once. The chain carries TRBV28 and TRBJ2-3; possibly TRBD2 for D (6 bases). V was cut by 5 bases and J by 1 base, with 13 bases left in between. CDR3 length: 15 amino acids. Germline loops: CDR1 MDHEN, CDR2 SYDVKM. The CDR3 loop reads CASSPHASGTDTQYF. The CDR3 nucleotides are TGTGCCAGCAGTCCACACGCTAGCGGCACAGATACGCAGTATTTT.